The 16 T cell receptor beta chains presented below share a single source sample, sequenced in a study of blood T cell repertoires in COVID-19 (dated by TCRdb to the early 2020s). Receptor libraries were prepared by the immunoSEQ multiplex PCR assay. Not all clones reach the TCRdb copy of this immuneACCESS table, which keeps in-frame sequences only. Checked studies attribute under half of the gap to unresolved V genes and leave the rest unexplained. The sample table records about 64,000 clones; roughly 88% of these occur just once. The top ten clonotypes cover approximately 3.9% of the sample. Sequences were obtained from peripheral blood. The origin of the receptors is a man aged 65-85 years with acute or convalescent COVID-19.

This chain uses TRBV2 with TRBJ1-1, with D perhaps matching TRBD1 (6 bases). The CDR3 extends over 9 amino acids. Per the germline V gene, CDR1 is SNHLY and CDR2 is FYNNEI. The CDR3 bases are TGTGGGACAGTAGGGGAAGCTTTCTTT. Amino acids: CGTVGEAFF.

This clone appeared a few times. This sequence joins TRBV6-6 and TRBJ1-6; tentatively, D is TRBD1 (6 bases). V lost 0 bases and J lost 8, with 14 bases in between. Germline CDR1 is MNHNY and CDR2 is SVGAGI (reference sequence). This CDR3 has 16 amino acids. This chain's CDR3 is CASSYSKGVIDSPLHF. The DNA of the CDR3 is TGTGCCAGCAGTTACTCGAAGGGGGTTATAGATTCACCCCTCCACTTT.

The V gene is TRBV29-1, the J gene TRBJ1-5, with no clear D. V lost 5 bases to trimming and J lost 0 bases, with 11 bases between them. Looked up from germline, CDR1 is SQVTM and CDR2 is ANQGSEA. The CDR3 extends over 14 amino acids. The CDR3 region has the DNA TGCAGCGTTCTGACGGGAAATAGCAATCAGCCCCAGCATTTT. Translated: CSVLTGNSNQPQHF.

The rearrangement joins TRBV18 to TRBJ1-5, with D possibly matching TRBD1 (6 bases). In germline, CDR1 is KGHSH, CDR2 LQKENI. Deletions cut 3 bases from V and 6 bases from J, with 12 bases between. CDR3 size: 14 residues. Written as DNA, the CDR3 is TGTGCCAGCTCACCGGACAGTTTGGCTCAGCCCCAGCATTTT. It translates to CASSPDSLAQPQHF. The whole variable domain, remainder taken from reference TRBV18 and TRBJ1-5, is NAGVMQNPRHLVRRRGQEARLRCSPMKGHSHVYWYRQLPEEGLKFMVYLQKENIIDESGMPKERFSAEFPKEGPSILRIQQVVRGDSAAYFCASSPDSLAQPQHFGDGTRLSIL.

The chain combines TRBV19 with TRBJ1-5; 9 positions match TRBD1. CDR1 LNHDA and CDR2 SQIVND come from the germline V gene (reference sequence). Losses at the gene ends were 0 bases for V and 9 bases for J; bases not matched to a gene: 6. The CDR3 runs 15 residues. CDR3 amino acids: CASSIDTGGERPQHF. The CDR3, as DNA: TGTGCCAGTAGTATAGATACAGGGGGCGAAAGGCCCCAGCATTTT.

The gene calls are TRBV27 and TRBJ2-7; D is possibly TRBD1 (6 bases). CDR1 is MNHEY, CDR2 SMNVEV, per germline (reference sequence). The CDR3 covers 14 residues. Deletions cut 0 bases from V and 5 bases from J, with 11 bases between. CDR3 nucleotide sequence: TGTGCCAGCAGTTTATCGGGGGCGCATGACGAGCAGTACTTC. Protein sequence: CASSLSGAHDEQYF.

This clone has a single count. The V call is TRBV20-1, the J call TRBJ2-2, with D maybe TRBD2 (6 bases). The germline gives CDR1 DFQATT, CDR2 SNEGSKA (reference sequence). V lost 3 bases and J 1 base, leaving 9 bases between the germline ends. The CDR3 is 14 residues long. CDR3 bases: TGCAGTGCTAGTACGGGGGTGAACACCGGGGAGCTGTTTTTT. As protein: CSASTGVNTGELFF.

The chain joins TRBV19 to TRBJ1-5; TRBD1 might be the D (6 bases). CDR1 and CDR2 (germline): LNHDA, SQIVND (reference sequence). V lost 0 bases and J 0 bases, leaving 15 bases between the germline ends. This CDR3 comprises 18 residues. CDR3 sequence: CASSIDGPDSYSNQPQHF. The CDR3 coding sequence is TGTGCCAGTAGTATAGATGGACCGGACAGCTATAGCAATCAGCCCCAGCATTTT. The full variable domain, with the rest looked up from reference TRBV19 and TRBJ1-5, is DGGITQSPKYLFRKEGQNVTLSCEQNLNHDAMYWYRQDPGQGLRLIYYSQIVNDFQKGDIAEGYSVSREKKESFPLTVTSAQKNPTAFYLCASSIDGPDSYSNQPQHFGDGTRLSIL.

The chain couples TRBV4-3 to TRBJ1-5, with a possible D match to TRBD1 (5 bases). V was trimmed by 0 bases and J by 2 bases, leaving 14 bases between them. Germline CDR1 is LGHNA and CDR2 is YSLEER. The CDR3 is 17 amino acids. CDR3: CASSQDLGEFGNQPQHF. CDR3 nucleotides: TGCGCCAGCAGCCAAGATTTAGGGGAATTCGGCAATCAGCCCCAGCATTTT.

The chain uses TRBV6-5 and TRBJ1-6; 7 positions match TRBD1. The germline gives CDR1 MNHEY, CDR2 SVGAGI. The CDR3 spans 14 residues. V lost 6 bases, J lost 14 bases, and 13 bases stayed unmatched. CDR3 residues: CASSLNPTGSSLHF. The CDR3 nucleotides are TGTGCCAGCAGCCTAAACCCGACAGGGTCATCCCTCCACTTT.

This clone was seen more than once but under ten times. V is TRBV5-5 and J is TRBJ1-2; 7 nucleotides agree with TRBD1. CDR1 is SGHKS, CDR2 YYEKEE, per germline (reference sequence). The CDR3 sequence is 18 residues long. Losses at the gene ends were 0 bases for V and 2 bases for J; bases not matched to a gene: 13. In DNA form, the CDR3 reads TGTGCCAGCAGCTTGGTCATAGGGGGCGCCCAGGTCAACTATGGCTACACCTTC. Protein product: CASSLVIGGAQVNYGYTF.

The chain carries TRBV19 and TRBJ1-2; D is undetermined. Germline-derived CDR1 and CDR2 are LNHDA and SQIVND (reference sequence). Trimming left V 5 bases short and J 5 bases short, with 6 bases between. The CDR3 runs 11 residues. The DNA of the CDR3 is TGTGCCAGTAGTGTCGGGTATGGCTACACCTTC. This codes for CASSVGYGYTF.

This chain joins TRBV30 and TRBJ2-7; TRBD2 is a possible D gene (6 bases). The CDR3 length is 14 residues. The germline gives CDR1 GTSNPN, CDR2 SVGIG (reference sequence). The germline V and J ends were trimmed by 5 bases and 1 base, with 15 bases remaining between them. The CDR3 DNA is TGTGCCTGGGGGCTTGGGACTCTTTCCTACGAGCAGTACTTC. This translates into CAWGLGTLSYEQYF.

The CDR3 loop is CASSPTGLAGGGGELFF. The CDR3 nucleotides read TGTGCCAGCAGCCCTACGGGACTAGCGGGGGGAGGAGGGGAGCTGTTTTTT. The chain carries TRBV2 and TRBJ2-2; TRBD2 aligns across 15 bases. The V gene's germline CDR1 is SNHLY and CDR2 FYNNEI. This CDR3 is 17 amino acids long. The trim removed 6 bases at V and 8 bases at J, leaving 10 bases unmatched. The variable domain in full, completed from reference TRBV2 and TRBJ2-2, reads EPEVTQTPSHQVTQMGQEVILRCVPISNHLYFYWYRQILGQKVEFLVSFYNNEISEKSEIFDDQFSVERPDGSNFTLKIRSTKLEDSAMYFCASSPTGLAGGGGELFFGEGSRLTVL.

The CDR3 DNA reads TGTGCCAGCAGCCCGGATATAGGGAGCTATGGCTACACCTTC. Translating gives CASSPDIGSYGYTF. The J gene is TRBJ1-2, the V gene TRBV7-2; D unresolved. Trimming stripped 5 bases from V and 4 bases from J, with 14 bases between. CDR1 and CDR2 from the germline V gene are SGHTA and FQGNSA. The CDR3 spans 14 residues.

The chain links TRBV5-1 to TRBJ1-1; a possible D gene is TRBD1 (5 bases). V was cut by 5 bases and J by 1 base, with 9 bases left in between. The CDR3 has 13 amino acids. Looked up from germline, CDR1 is SGHRS and CDR2 is YFSETQ. CDR3 nucleotide sequence: TGCGCCAGCAGACTTACAGGGAACACTGAAGCTTTCTTT. It codes for CASRLTGNTEAFF. The variable domain in full, completed from reference TRBV5-1 and TRBJ1-1, reads KAGVTQTPRYLIKTRGQQVTLSCSPISGHRSVSWYQQTPGQGLQFLFEYFSETQRNKGNFPGRFSGRQFSNSRSEMNVSTLELGDSALYLCASRLTGNTEAFFGQGTRLTVV.